This passage covers 2 T cell receptor beta chains from one sample sequenced in a study of cytomegalovirus exposure and HLA in healthy donors. Some clones are missing from TCRdb's copy, which holds only in-frame ones; the method was immunoSEQ multiplex PCR. The table records tens of thousands of clones, roughly 93% of them present only once. The sequencing sample was made of PBMCs. These receptors were collected from a man between 25 and 39 years old in good health and CMV-seronegative.

The chain joins TRBV21-1 to TRBJ2-1; the table's D call, TRBD2, was not checked against the DNA. TRBV21-1 represents a pseudogene. The CDR3 length is 18 residues. CDR3 amino acids: CASSPKRRSLSSYNEQFF. CDR3 sequence (DNA): TGTGCCAGCAGCCCCAAGAGGAGGAGCCTGAGCTCCTACAATGAGCAGTTCTTC.

The CDR3 DNA sequence: TGCGCCAGCAGCTTGGTCGACCCCCCGGGGTACTTC. Translating it yields CASSLVDPPGYF. The chain links TRBV5-1 to TRBJ2-7; D is unclear. V was pared by 0 bases and J by 12 bases, with 13 bases between. Germline V CDR1 and CDR2: SGHRS, YFSETQ. The CDR3 runs 12 residues.